These 19 T cell receptor beta chains came from one sample sequenced in a study of CD8 T cells in Susac syndrome. Random hexamers served to reverse transcribe about 0.5 to 1 ug RNA. TCRdb fed the immunoSEQ multiplex PCR reads into MiXCR, producing one record per CDR3 protein. The table records about 180,000 distinct CDR3 sequences, roughly 95% of them present only once. The source material was CD4+ T cells from PBMCs. These receptors originate from a human donor with Susac syndrome.

The chain carries TRBV4-3 and TRBJ2-2, with TRBD2 matching over 9 bases. The V gene's germline CDR1 is LGHNA and CDR2 YSLEER. This CDR3 contains 16 residues. The V and J ends lost 0 bases and 5 bases, in that order; junction bases with no gene match: 4. In DNA form, the CDR3 reads TGCGCCAGCAGCCAAGAGTCCCTAGCGGGGACCGGGGAGCTGTTTTTT. It yields the protein CASSQESLAGTGELFF.

The CDR3 loop reads CASSLQGPPDQPQHF. The CDR3 region has the DNA TGTGCCAGCTCCCTACAGGGTCCCCCGGACCAGCCCCAGCATTTT. The J gene is TRBJ1-5, the V gene TRBV18; tentative D call: TRBD1 (6 bases). Trimming cost V 6 bases and J 7 bases, with 19 bases left between them. The V gene's germline CDR1 is KGHSH and CDR2 LQKENI. CDR3 size: 15 residues.

V usage is TRBV20-1 and J usage is TRBJ2-2, with 14 bases matching TRBD2. The CDR3 totals 17 residues. In germline, CDR1 is DFQATT, CDR2 SNEGSKA (reference sequence). The ends lost 6 bases at V and 4 bases at J; junction bases unmatched: 10. The chain's CDR3 is CSAPARTSGGTTGELFF. CDR3 nucleotides: TGCAGTGCCCCGGCAAGGACTAGCGGGGGGACCACCGGGGAGCTGTTTTTT.

This sequence joins TRBV1 and TRBJ2-1; the listed D gene, TRBD2, was not tested against the DNA. TRBV1 counts as a pseudogene. The CDR3 runs 17 residues. CDR3 nucleotide sequence: TGCACCAGCAGCCCGGATGAATTAGCGGGAGACTACAATGAGCAGTTCTTC. Protein: CTSSPDELAGDYNEQFF.

The V call is TRBV6-5, the J call TRBJ2-7; D gene ambiguous. Per the germline V gene, CDR1 is MNHEY and CDR2 is SVGAGI. Trimming cost V 0 bases and J 4 bases, with 22 bases left between them. CDR3 length: 18 residues. The CDR3 DNA reads TGTGCCAGCAGTTACTCGAAGAGTCGCTCACCCGTGTCGTACGAGCAGTACTTC. Translating gives CASSYSKSRSPVSYEQYF.

This clonotype occurred once. The chain is built from TRBV25-1 and TRBJ2-5, with 8 bases fitting TRBD1. V lost 8 bases and J lost 0; bases outside the gene matches: 11. Germline assignment: CDR1 MGHDK and CDR2 SYGVNS. This CDR3 contains 16 residues. The CDR3 nucleotides read TGTGCCAGCGGGAGGTTGGACAGGGCCAACCAAGAGACCCAGTACTTC. Translated, it gives CASGRLDRANQETQYF.

The rearrangement joins TRBV18 to TRBJ2-1; no reliable D call. The CDR3 consists of 13 residues. Trimming shortened V by 3 bases and J by 6 bases, and 9 bases separated the two germline ends. In germline, CDR1 is KGHSH, CDR2 LQKENI. The CDR3 bases are TGTGCCAGCTCACCGGGTTCCGGCAATGAGCAGTTCTTC. Protein product: CASSPGSGNEQFF.

The V and J genes are TRBV3-1 and TRBJ2-7; D perhaps matches TRBD1 (6 bases). Germline V lookup: CDR1 LGHDT, CDR2 YNNKEL (reference sequence). The V gene lost 2 bases and the J gene lost 0 bases, with 11 bases spanning the gap. CDR3 length: 15 amino acids. DNA for the CDR3: TGTGCCAGCAGCCAACTAGACAGGAGCTCCTACGAGCAGTACTTC. The encoded protein is CASSQLDRSSYEQYF.

This clonotype has just one count. The V gene is TRBV7-9, the J gene TRBJ1-1, with D possibly matching TRBD1 (6 bases). Germline V gene data show CDR1 as SEHNR and CDR2 as FQNEAQ (reference sequence). This CDR3 has 12 amino acids. V lost 0 bases and J lost 7, with 6 bases in between. CDR3 protein: CASSLAGGEAFF. CDR3 sequence (DNA): TGTGCCAGCAGCTTAGCAGGGGGTGAAGCTTTCTTT.

This chain links TRBV20-1 with TRBJ2-1; D is ambiguous. Germline CDR1 DFQATT, CDR2 SNEGSKA (reference sequence). The CDR3 totals 14 residues. V was clipped by 6 bases and J by 0 bases, with 12 bases between them. In nucleotides, the CDR3 is TGCAGTGCATATAGACACAGCTCCTACAATGAGCAGTTCTTC. It yields the protein CSAYRHSSYNEQFF.

With regard to this clonotype: The limits of the CDR3 on the DNA are not certain, so only TCRdb's listed CDR3 is given. The chain employs TRBV7-9 and TRBJ2-1; TRBD1 was called by the table and not checked on the DNA. The CDR3 spans 15 amino acids, including both terminal residues. Germline V CDR1 and CDR2: SEHNR, FQNEAQ (reference sequence). The CDR3: CASSFGPGNLLSPFF.

V gene TRBV4-2 combines with J gene TRBJ1-1; D ambiguous. Per the germline V gene, CDR1 is LGHNA and CDR2 is YNFKEQ. This CDR3 comprises 14 residues. Deletions cut 1 base from V and 0 bases from J, with 6 bases between. The CDR3 nucleotides read TGTGCCAGCAGCCAAGGTGACGTGAACACTGAAGCTTTCTTT. It specifies CASSQGDVNTEAFF.

This clonotype has a handful of counts. In DNA form, the CDR3 reads TGTGCCAGCAGCTTAGCGAGAGGCGGCTACACCTTC. It specifies CASSLARGGYTF. V is TRBV13 and J is TRBJ1-2; D not resolved. This CDR3 comprises 12 residues. Trimming took off 1 base at V and 8 bases at J, with 8 bases between the two ends. Germline CDR1 is PRHDT and CDR2 is FYEKMQ (reference sequence). Based on the CDR3 plus reference TRBV13 and TRBJ1-2, the full variable domain is AAGVIQSPRHLIKEKRETATLKCYPIPRHDTVYWYQQGPGQDPQFLISFYEKMQSDKGSIPDRFSAQQFSDYHSELNMSSLELGDSALYFCASSLARGGYTFGSGTRLTVV.

The chain joins TRBV5-1 to TRBJ1-1, with a possible D match to TRBD1 (6 bases). Trimming pared 4 bases from V and 8 bases from J, leaving 15 bases between. CDR3 length: 13 residues. Germline V gives CDR1 SGHRS, CDR2 YFSETQ. CDR3 DNA sequence: TGCGCCAGCAGCCTGATACAGGGTGGGGAAGCTTTCTTT. It specifies CASSLIQGGEAFF.

This chain joins TRBV19 and TRBJ2-3, with TRBD2 matching over 11 bases. The CDR3 runs 15 residues. The germline CDR1 and CDR2 sequences are LNHDA and SQIVND (reference sequence). The ends lost 5 bases at V and 2 bases at J; junction bases unmatched: 3. The CDR3 DNA is TGTGCCAGTAGTCCACTAGCGGGAGTCACAGATACGCAGTATTTT. Residues: CASSPLAGVTDTQYF. Full variable domain (missing parts from reference TRBV19 and TRBJ2-3): DGGITQSPKYLFRKEGQNVTLSCEQNLNHDAMYWYRQDPGQGLRLIYYSQIVNDFQKGDIAEGYSVSREKKESFPLTVTSAQKNPTAFYLCASSPLAGVTDTQYFGPGTRLTVL.

The chain has TRBV20-1 and TRBJ1-6, with a weak D call TRBD1 (6 bases). Germline-derived CDR1 and CDR2 are DFQATT and SNEGSKA (reference sequence). V was cut by 3 bases and J by 2 bases, with 8 bases left in between. There are 14 residues in the CDR3. CDR3 residues: CSASEGAYNSPLHF. CDR3 nucleotide sequence: TGCAGTGCTAGTGAGGGGGCCTATAATTCACCCCTCCACTTT.

The gene calls are TRBV7-2 and TRBJ1-5; D is possibly TRBD1 (6 bases). This CDR3 contains 15 residues. Germline loops: CDR1 SGHTA, CDR2 FQGNSA. Trimming stripped 0 bases from V and 2 bases from J, with 8 bases between. The CDR3 sequence: CASSLANRGNQPQHF. CDR3 DNA sequence: TGTGCCAGCAGCTTAGCAAACAGGGGCAATCAGCCCCAGCATTTT.

The chain links TRBV29-1 to TRBJ2-1; no firm D call. The CDR3 length is 15 residues. Between the trimmed V and J ends, which lost 3 bases and 1 base, there was a span of 13 bases. Germline-derived CDR1 and CDR2 are SQVTM and ANQGSEA. CDR3 residues: CSVEDWGKSYNEQFF. CDR3 nucleotides: TGCAGCGTTGAGGATTGGGGTAAGTCCTACAATGAGCAGTTCTTC.

This clonotype was recorded only once. The chain carries TRBV24-1 and TRBJ1-1, with D unresolved. V lost 8 bases to trimming and J lost 0 bases, with 9 bases between them. CDR1 and CDR2 (germline): KGHDR, SFDVKD. The CDR3 length is 13 residues. CDR3: CATKAEMNTEAFF. For the CDR3, the DNA is TGTGCCACCAAGGCTGAGATGAACACTGAAGCTTTCTTT.